Each of the 5 T cell receptor beta chains below was sequenced from the same sample in a study of persistence of HIV-infected CD4 T cells. This nonspecific control used anti-CD3/anti-CD28 bead stimulation of CD4+ T cells. Sorting selected CD4+ T cells upregulating both CD40 ligand and CD69. What these receptors recognize is not known. Sequencing used immunoSEQ version 4 in survey mode. Some clones are missing from TCRdb's copy, which holds only in-frame ones; the method was immunoSEQ multiplex PCR. The table includes 40,000 to 55,000 clones, 70% to 90% detected once. Sequenced material: CD4+ T cells sorted from PBMCs after approximately 19-hour stimulation, taken from a patient who received antiretroviral therapy. These receptors were collected from an adult woman with HIV who was CMV-seropositive.

This chain uses TRBV27 with TRBJ1-4; 7 nucleotides match TRBD1. Germline V gene lookup returns CDR1 MNHEY and CDR2 SMNVEV (reference sequence). The CDR3 loop spans 14 amino acids. The ends lost 5 bases at V and 8 bases at J; junction bases unmatched: 8. The DNA of the CDR3 is TGTGCCAGCAGTCCCGACAGGGAACGAGAAAAACTGTTTTTT. As protein: CASSPDREREKLFF.

The J gene is TRBJ2-1, the V gene TRBV6-6; 8 nucleotides line up with TRBD1. The CDR3 contains 15 residues. Unmatched junction bases numbered 2, after V lost 2 bases and J lost 2 bases. Germline CDR1 and CDR2: MNHNY and SVGAGI (reference sequence). CDR3 in DNA: TGTGCCAGCAGTTACCGACAGGGGACCTACAATGAGCAGTTCTTC. Protein product: CASSYRQGTYNEQFF.

The chain combines TRBV4-3 with TRBJ2-1; possible D gene TRBD2, 6 bases. Germline lookup yields CDR1 LGHNA and CDR2 YSLEER. This CDR3 spans 17 amino acids. V was shortened by 0 bases and J by 2 bases, with 14 bases between the two germline ends. CDR3 protein: CASSQDHQRATYNEQFF. CDR3 sequence (DNA): TGCGCCAGCAGCCAAGATCATCAGCGGGCAACCTACAATGAGCAGTTCTTC.

This chain uses TRBV6-6 with TRBJ1-1; no reliable D call. This CDR3 contains 13 residues. CDR1 MNHNY and CDR2 SVGAGI come from the germline V gene (reference sequence). V shed 6 bases and J shed 3 bases, with 11 bases lying between them. The chain's CDR3 is CASSHRFDTEAFF. CDR3 in DNA: TGTGCCAGCAGCCATAGATTTGACACTGAAGCTTTCTTT.

The V call is TRBV20-1, the J call TRBJ1-2; D remains ambiguous. Per the germline V gene, CDR1 is DFQATT and CDR2 is SNEGSKA (reference sequence). V lost 7 bases, J lost 4 bases, and 7 bases lay in between. This CDR3 is built from 10 residues. In DNA, the CDR3 is TGCAGTGTTGACTCCTATGGCTACACCTTC. Protein: CSVDSYGYTF.